Sequencing of this T cell receptor beta chain was carried out in a study of T cell repertoires in cytomegalovirus infection. Study-level background: Public TCR beta signature analysis indicated the presence of both CMV infection and matching HLA type.

Germline V gene lookup returns CDR1 PRHDT and CDR2 FYEKMQ (reference sequence). V lost 3 bases, J lost 0 bases, and 18 bases lay in between. This CDR3 has 17 residues. For this clonotype: Its antigen remains unknown.

One entry per CDR3 protein results from TCRdb running MiXCR on the reads. The sample has almost 550,000 distinct CDR3 sequences; approximately 17% are singletons. General observations from the study: There were HLA-C-restricted CMV-specific TCR beta clonotypes dominating the ex vivo response.

The genes are TRBV13 and TRBJ2-7; D may be TRBD2 (6 bases). The sequenced material came from CD8+ T cells from PBMCs. The origin of this receptor is a human donor in good health (CMV status not recorded). Some clones in this sample may be carry-over from other donors' samples. The CDR3 loop is CASSLNPAGISSYEQYF. DNA for the CDR3: TGTGCCAGCAGCTTGAACCCGGCGGGGATTAGCTCCTACGAGCAGTACTTC. Drawing the rest from reference TRBV13 and TRBJ2-7, the complete variable domain is AAGVIQSPRHLIKEKRETATLKCYPIPRHDTVYWYQQGPGQDPQFLISFYEKMQSDKGSIPDRFSAQQFSDYHSELNMSSLELGDSALYFCASSLNPAGISSYEQYFGPGTRLTVT.